Shown below are 28 T cell receptor beta chains from a single sample sequenced in a study of shared clonotypes between healthy human individuals. Terminally differentiated effector memory CD45RA+ cells were excluded by CCR7 positive selection of CD45RO-negative cells. The table came from immunoSEQ multiplex PCR; TCRdb's copy has only in-frame clones and leaves some out. The sample includes around 2,000,000 clones, just under 95% of them seen just once. Input material: naive CD8+ T cells sorted from blood. The receptors here all came from a man aged 18-30 years in good health.

The chain links TRBV7-8 to TRBJ2-3; D ambiguous. This CDR3 has 12 amino acids. Germline values: CDR1 SGHVS, CDR2 FQNEAQ. V was cut by 6 bases and J by 6 bases, with 10 bases left in between. The CDR3 reads CASRQVGDTQYF. CDR3 in DNA: TGTGCCAGCAGACAAGTTGGGGATACGCAGTATTTT.

The chain couples TRBV9 to TRBJ2-7, with D unresolved. The CDR3 length is 13 residues. Germline CDR1 and CDR2: SGDLS and YYNGEE. V lost 4 bases to trimming and J lost 5 bases, with 13 bases between them. The CDR3 DNA follows: TGTGCCAGCAGCCCACCGAGGACCCACGAGCAGTACTTC. This gives the protein CASSPPRTHEQYF.

For this clone: This specimen includes other DNA sequences encoding the same CDR3. The rearrangement links TRBV27 to TRBJ2-2; D gene uncertain. CDR3 size: 12 residues. V shed 2 bases and J shed 4 bases, with 2 bases lying between them. Germline CDR1 reads MNHEY; CDR2 reads SMNVEV (reference sequence). The chain's CDR3 is CASSLSTGELFF. The CDR3 DNA is TGTGCCAGCAGTTTAAGCACCGGGGAGCTGTTTTTT.

Regarding this clone: The sample has other DNA sequences that encode this CDR3 too. V is TRBV9 and J is TRBJ2-7; D call uncertain. V lost 2 bases, J lost 1 base, and 7 bases lay in between. CDR1 and CDR2 (germline): SGDLS, YYNGEE. The CDR3 has 13 residues. The CDR3, as DNA: TGTGCCAGCAGCGTGAGTGGGTCCTACGAGCAGTACTTC. Translated, it gives CASSVSGSYEQYF.

The chain recombines TRBV9 with TRBJ1-4; a weak D match, TRBD1 (5 bases). V lost 0 bases, J lost 0 bases, and 12 bases lay in between. Germline CDR1 SGDLS, CDR2 YYNGEE. This CDR3 is built from 17 residues. In DNA form, the CDR3 reads TGTGCCAGCAGCGTAGGCGACAGCAGTGCAACTAATGAAAAACTGTTTTTT. This codes for CASSVGDSSATNEKLFF.

The sample holds one count of this clone. This chain joins TRBV7-9 and TRBJ2-5; D uncertain. Trimming shortened V by 8 bases and J by 4 bases, and 17 bases separated the two germline ends. From germline, CDR1 is SEHNR and CDR2 FQNEAQ (reference sequence). The length of the CDR3 is 14 residues. The CDR3, as DNA: TGTGCCAGCGCGCCAGTCACTGGATTAGAGACCCAGTACTTC. This encodes CASAPVTGLETQYF.

This clone was recorded once. CDR3: CASSRTSGVRTDTQYF. The CDR3 nucleotides read TGTGCCAGCAGCCGCACTAGCGGGGTACGCACAGATACGCAGTATTTT. The chain employs TRBV11-1 and TRBJ2-3; 10 bases match TRBD2. V shed 5 bases, J shed 1 base, and the junction held 6 bases outside the gene matches. CDR3 length: 16 amino acids. Germline loops: CDR1 SGHAT, CDR2 FQDESV (reference sequence).

V usage is TRBV2 and J usage is TRBJ2-5, with TRBD1 identical over 8 bases. The CDR3 totals 16 residues. Germline assignment: CDR1 SNHLY and CDR2 FYNNEI. V shed 4 bases and J 2 bases; nucleotides not matched to a gene: 9. This CDR3 reads CASSAPRTGFQETQYF. DNA of the CDR3: TGTGCCAGCAGTGCCCCACGGACAGGGTTTCAAGAGACCCAGTACTTC.

This chain uses TRBV7-8 with TRBJ2-7, with D unresolved. The CDR3 loop spans 13 amino acids. Trimming took 1 base from V and 6 from J, leaving 10 bases between them. Germline loops: CDR1 SGHVS, CDR2 FQNEAQ. DNA of the CDR3: TGTGCCAGCAGCTTAGGGAAACTTATCGAGCAGTACTTC. Protein product: CASSLGKLIEQYF.

The V and J genes are TRBV4-1 and TRBJ1-5; D call uncertain. With 0 bases removed from V and 7 bases from J, the gap between germline ends came to 13 bases. There are 15 residues in the CDR3. From germline, CDR1 is MGHRA and CDR2 YSYEKL. The CDR3 loop reads CASSQDSREGQPQHF. The DNA of the CDR3 is TGCGCCAGCAGCCAAGATTCAAGGGAAGGACAGCCCCAGCATTTT.

The chain is built from TRBV9 and TRBJ2-7; 7 nucleotides agree with TRBD2. Trimming took 2 bases from V and 6 from J; bases not matched to a gene: 8. This CDR3 spans 14 amino acids. Germline V lookup: CDR1 SGDLS, CDR2 YYNGEE. The CDR3 DNA reads TGTGCCAGCAGCGTGTCCGGGGACTACGGCGAGCAGTACTTC. It encodes CASSVSGDYGEQYF.

The genes are TRBV7-9 and TRBJ2-2; D gene ambiguous. Trimming took 4 bases from V and 5 from J, leaving 5 bases between them. Germline values: CDR1 SEHNR, CDR2 FQNEAQ (reference sequence). The CDR3 is 12 amino acids. The CDR3 here is CASSSPTGELFF. The CDR3 DNA is TGTGCCAGCAGCTCCCCGACCGGGGAGCTGTTTTTT.

The V and J genes are TRBV6-6 and TRBJ1-5, with D perhaps TRBD1 (5 bases). Germline V gene sequence: CDR1 MNHNY, CDR2 SVGAGI (reference sequence). The CDR3 extends over 14 amino acids. The V and J ends lost 0 bases and 5 bases respectively, with 8 bases between them. This CDR3 is CASSYSRGDQPQHF. In DNA, the CDR3 is TGTGCCAGCAGTTACTCACGGGGCGATCAGCCCCAGCATTTT.

J is TRBJ2-7 and V is TRBV7-8; TRBD2 aligns across 15 bases. The CDR3 is made up of 16 amino acids. Germline lookup yields CDR1 SGHVS and CDR2 FQNEAQ. Germline trimming cut 1 base from V and 6 bases from J; bases unmatched to any gene: 4. The CDR3, as DNA: TGTGCCAGCAGCTTAGTATCGGGACTAGCGGGAGGCGAGCAGTACTTC. Its translation is CASSLVSGLAGGEQYF. Drawing the rest from reference TRBV7-8 and TRBJ2-7, the complete variable domain is GAGVSQSPRYKVAKRGQDVALRCDPISGHVSLFWYQQALGQGPEFLTYFQNEAQLDKSGLPSDRFFAERPEGSVSTLKIQRTQQEDSAVYLCASSLVSGLAGGEQYFGPGTRLTVT.

The rearrangement uses TRBV7-2 and TRBJ1-2; 8 nucleotides agree with TRBD1. V trimming: 0 bases; J trimming: 6 bases; junction bases outside the gene matches: 6. CDR3 length equals 15 residues. CDR1 is SGHTA, CDR2 FQGNSA, per germline. CDR3 sequence (DNA): TGTGCCAGCAGCTTAGCCCGGACAGGGTGGCATGGCTACACCTTC. It codes for CASSLARTGWHGYTF.

This clone is a singleton in its sample. The chain uses TRBV28 and TRBJ2-7; D is unclear. Between the trimmed V and J ends, which lost 3 bases and 6 bases, there was a span of 6 bases. Germline CDR1 and CDR2: MDHEN and SYDVKM. This CDR3 is built from 11 residues. DNA for the CDR3: TGTGCCAGCAGTTTCCGTGGCGAGCAGTACTTC. Translated, it gives CASSFRGEQYF. Looking up the rest from reference TRBV28 and TRBJ2-7 gives the full variable domain: DVKVTQSSRYLVKRTGEKVFLECVQDMDHENMFWYRQDPGLGLRLIYFSYDVKMKEKGDIPEGYSVSREKKERFSLILESASTNQTSMYLCASSFRGEQYFGPGTRLTVT.

This chain joins TRBV5-4 and TRBJ1-1, with 11 nucleotides matching TRBD1. The germline CDR1 and CDR2 sequences are SGHNT and YYREEE (reference sequence). Germline trimming cut 0 bases from V and 4 bases from J; bases unmatched to any gene: 2. The CDR3 extends over 15 amino acids. The CDR3 DNA is TGTGCCAGCAGCTTGGCGGACAGGGGGCTCACTGAAGCTTTCTTT. Translation gives CASSLADRGLTEAFF.

The chain links TRBV2 to TRBJ2-3; 10 bases align to TRBD2. V lost 6 bases to trimming and J lost 5 bases; unmatched junction nucleotides: 11. The CDR3 is made up of 16 amino acids. Germline V gene sequence: CDR1 SNHLY, CDR2 FYNNEI. The CDR3 nucleotides read TGTGCCAGCAGCCCCCAGCGGGAGGGCGTGGGAGATACGCAGTATTTT. This sequence encodes CASSPQREGVGDTQYF.

V gene TRBV27 combines with J gene TRBJ2-1; tentative D call: TRBD1 (7 bases). Trimming removed 5 bases at V and 10 bases at J, with 24 bases between. CDR1 and CDR2 from the germline V gene are MNHEY and SMNVEV (reference sequence). The CDR3 consists of 16 residues. CDR3 nucleotide sequence: TGTGCCAGCAGTGCCTCCAGGGGGGCTGCCTCTATGGAGCAGTTCTTC. It translates to CASSASRGAASMEQFF.

The CDR3 region has the DNA TGCGCCAGCAGTGATGCGGGACAGGGTAACTATGGCTACACCTTC. It yields the protein CASSDAGQGNYGYTF. The gene calls are TRBV10-2 and TRBJ1-2, with 9 bases matching TRBD1. The CDR3 length is 15 residues. The V gene's germline CDR1 is WSHSY and CDR2 SAAADI. The ends lost 3 bases at V and 1 base at J; junction bases unmatched: 3.

The chain is built from TRBV10-2 and TRBJ2-5; D is undetermined. The CDR3 contains 13 residues. V dropped 0 bases and J dropped 7 bases, with 9 bases sitting between them. Per the germline V gene, CDR1 is WSHSY and CDR2 is SAAADI. The CDR3 region has the DNA TGCGCCAGCAGTGAGTCGGAGCCCCCGACCCAGTACTTC. This translates into CASSESEPPTQYF.

The CDR3 DNA sequence: TGCGCCAGCAGCCAGACCGCAGAAAAACTGTTTTTT. Its translation is CASSQTAEKLFF. The chain couples TRBV4-1 to TRBJ1-4; D is unclear. Germline values: CDR1 MGHRA, CDR2 YSYEKL. V was cut by 3 bases and J by 8 bases, with 7 bases left in between. The CDR3 totals 12 residues.

This rearrangement joins TRBV28 to TRBJ2-5; no definite D call. This CDR3 contains 12 residues. Germline V lookup: CDR1 MDHEN, CDR2 SYDVKM. The V end was cut by 5 bases, the J end by 4 bases, with 8 bases between. The CDR3 sequence: CASSIVGETQYF. CDR3 DNA sequence: TGTGCCAGCAGTATAGTTGGAGAGACCCAGTACTTC.

V usage is TRBV2 and J usage is TRBJ2-2, with D unresolved. The V end lost 5 bases, the J end lost 6 bases, and 13 bases lay between the germline ends. This CDR3 spans 14 amino acids. In germline, CDR1 is SNHLY, CDR2 FYNNEI. CDR3 sequence (DNA): TGTGCCAGCAGTCCCATTGCCAACGCCGGGGAGCTGTTTTTT. Protein: CASSPIANAGELFF.

The genes are TRBV10-3 and TRBJ1-2; 10 bases are a match to TRBD1. V lost 0 bases and J lost 4; bases outside the gene matches: 14. Germline V gives CDR1 ENHRY, CDR2 SYGVKD. This CDR3 has 19 amino acids. The DNA of the CDR3 is TGTGCCATCAGTGAGTCGATAGCCGGGGACAGGGGTAAAGTCTATGGCTACACCTTC. Translated: CAISESIAGDRGKVYGYTF.

V is TRBV6-6 and J is TRBJ2-5; D is uncertain. The V end lost 0 bases, the J end lost 4 bases, and 9 bases lay between the germline ends. The CDR3 contains 14 residues. Germline CDR1 reads MNHNY; CDR2 reads SVGAGI (reference sequence). CDR3 in DNA: TGTGCCAGCAGTTACTCGAGTTGGTCAGAGACCCAGTACTTC. Translation: CASSYSSWSETQYF.

This sequence joins TRBV28 and TRBJ2-3, with 7 bases that match TRBD1. V trimming: 4 bases; J trimming: 5 bases; junction bases outside the gene matches: 9. The V gene's germline CDR1 is MDHEN and CDR2 SYDVKM. This CDR3 region has 15 residues. Written as DNA, the CDR3 is TGTGCCAGCAGTTACCGACAGGGCCCGGGAGATACGCAGTATTTT. Its translation: CASSYRQGPGDTQYF.

V usage is TRBV6-1 and J usage is TRBJ1-5; D is unclear. This CDR3 comprises 14 residues. The germline V gene has CDR1 MNHNS and CDR2 SASEGT. Deletions cut 8 bases from V and 6 bases from J, with 17 bases between. This chain's CDR3 is CASGSLESGQPQHF. Written as DNA, the CDR3 is TGTGCCAGCGGGTCGTTGGAGTCGGGTCAGCCCCAGCATTTT.